This TCR beta chain came from a study of T cell repertoires in cytomegalovirus infection. There are a few counts of this clonotype. TCRdb re-derived calls from the reads in MiXCR, one entry per CDR3 protein. Of some 97,000 distinct CDR3 sequences listed, about a quarter are singletons. Input material: CD8+ T cells from PBMCs. This receptor was taken from a human donor in good health (CMV status not recorded). Some clones in this sample may be carry-over from other donors' samples.

The CDR3 DNA sequence: TGTGCCAGCAGCTGGCCTGACACCCCCGCCGGGGATACGCAGTATTTT. This sequence encodes CASSWPDTPAGDTQYF. This chain uses TRBV7-9 with TRBJ2-3, with unresolved D. This CDR3 is 16 amino acids long. V dropped 4 bases and J dropped 6 bases, with 20 bases sitting between them. Germline values: CDR1 SEHNR, CDR2 FQNEAQ (reference sequence). Full variable domain (remainder filled in from reference TRBV7-9 and TRBJ2-3): DTGVSQNPRHKITKRGQNVTFRCDPISEHNRLYWYRQTLGQGPEFLTYFQNEAQLEKSRLLSDRFSAERPKGSFSTLEIQRTEQGDSAMYLCASSWPDTPAGDTQYFGPGTRLTVL.